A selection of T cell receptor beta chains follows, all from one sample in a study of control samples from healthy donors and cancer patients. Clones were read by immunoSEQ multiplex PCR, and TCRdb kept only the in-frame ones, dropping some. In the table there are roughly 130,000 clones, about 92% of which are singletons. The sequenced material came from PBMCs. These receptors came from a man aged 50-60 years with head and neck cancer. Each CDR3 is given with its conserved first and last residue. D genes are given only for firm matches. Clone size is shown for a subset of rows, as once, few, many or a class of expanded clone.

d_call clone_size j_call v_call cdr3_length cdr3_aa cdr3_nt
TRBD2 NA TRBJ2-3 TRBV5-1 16 CASSSLAGLSTDTQYF TGCGCCAGCAGCTCGCTAGCGGGCCTCAGCACAGATACGCAGTATTTT
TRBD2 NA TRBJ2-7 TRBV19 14 CASSIKRGPYEQYF TGTGCCAGTAGTATTAAGCGGGGTCCCTACGAGCAGTACTTC
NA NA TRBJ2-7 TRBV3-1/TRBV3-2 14 CASSQGGPAYEQYF TGTGCCAGCAGCCAGGGGGGGCCTGCCTACGAGCAGTACTTC
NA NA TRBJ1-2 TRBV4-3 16 CASSQEAGRKLYGYTF TGCGCCAGCAGCCAAGAAGCGGGACGCAAACTCTATGGCTACACCTTC
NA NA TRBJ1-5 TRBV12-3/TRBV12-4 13 CASSGPGHQPQHF TGTGCCAGCAGTGGGCCGGGGCATCAGCCCCAGCATTTT
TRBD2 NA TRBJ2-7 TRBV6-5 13 CASGSGVGYEQYF TGTGCCAGCGGGAGCGGGGTTGGTTACGAGCAGTACTTC
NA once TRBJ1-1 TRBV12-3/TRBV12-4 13 CASSQSLETEAFF TGTGCCAGCAGCCAGAGCCTTGAGACTGAAGCTTTCTTT
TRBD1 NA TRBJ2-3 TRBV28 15 CASSFPDRVSDTQYF TGTGCCAGCAGTTTTCCGGACAGGGTTTCAGATACGCAGTATTTT
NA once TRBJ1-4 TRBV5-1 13 CASSAEGYEKLFF TGCGCCAGCAGCGCGGAGGGTTATGAAAAACTGTTTTTT
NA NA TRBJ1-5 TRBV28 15 CASSLSRQPPQPQHF TGTGCCAGCAGTTTGAGTAGGCAGCCACCCCAGCCCCAGCATTTT
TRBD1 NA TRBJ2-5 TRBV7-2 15 CASSTGARGHETQYF TGTGCCAGCAGCACCGGTGCCAGGGGGCATGAGACCCAGTACTTC
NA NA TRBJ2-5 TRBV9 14 CASSPRPNQETQYF TGTGCCAGCAGCCCTAGACCAAACCAAGAGACCCAGTACTTC
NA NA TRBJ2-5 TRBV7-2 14 CASSLGVAQETQYF TGTGCCAGCAGCTTAGGGGTGGCCCAGGAGACCCAGTACTTC
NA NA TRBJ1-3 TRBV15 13 CATSRDQGDTIYF TGTGCCACCAGCAGAGATCAGGGAGACACCATATATTTT
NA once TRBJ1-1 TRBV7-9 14 CASSSGRGNTEAFF TGTGCCAGCAGCTCGGGACGGGGGAACACTGAAGCTTTCTTT
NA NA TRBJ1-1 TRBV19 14 CASSIPGVNTEAFF TGTGCCAGTAGTATTCCGGGGGTGAACACTGAAGCTTTCTTT
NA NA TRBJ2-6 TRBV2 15 CASRQGGTGANVLTF TGTGCCAGCCGGCAGGGGGGCACTGGGGCCAACGTCCTGACTTTC
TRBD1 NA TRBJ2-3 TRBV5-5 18 CASRDGVFWDREADTQYF TGTGCCAGCAGGGATGGAGTTTTTTGGGACAGGGAGGCAGATACGCAGTATTTT
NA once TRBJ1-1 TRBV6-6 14 CASGTLQGGTEAFF TGTGCCAGCGGAACCCTACAGGGAGGCACTGAAGCTTTCTTT